These 27 T cell receptor beta chains came from one sample sequenced in a study of T cells in Graves' hyperthyroidism and ophthalmopathy. RNA transcripts gave rise to amplified TCR beta CDR3 regions. The HTBI primer set was used in a first-round RT-PCR of the TCR CDR3. TCRdb used MiXCR to reprocess the multiplex PCR reads, holding one entry per CDR3 protein. Among hundreds of thousands of distinct CDR3 sequences listed, around 13% were seen once. Sequenced: blood. These receptors were obtained from a woman aged 18-35 years with Graves' hyperthyroidism.

This clonotype has ten or more counts. The gene calls are TRBV28 and TRBJ1-1; D is perhaps TRBD1 (6 bases). The germline V gene has CDR1 MDHEN and CDR2 SYDVKM. V lost 5 bases, J lost 4 bases, and 14 bases lay in between. The CDR3 runs 14 residues. The CDR3 region has the DNA TGTGCCAGCAGTCCCCCGACAGGCAGCACTGAAGCTTTCTTT. Its protein is CASSPPTGSTEAFF.

This chain links TRBV30 with TRBJ2-1; possible D gene TRBD2, 6 bases. The germline V gene has CDR1 GTSNPN and CDR2 SVGIG (reference sequence). With 5 bases removed from V and 5 bases from J, the gap between germline ends came to 7 bases. This CDR3 has 11 amino acids. CDR3 nucleotide sequence: TGTGCCTGGGGGGGGAACAATGAGCAGTTCTTC. Protein: CAWGGNNEQFF.

The rearrangement joins TRBV27 to TRBJ2-1, with 11 positions matching TRBD2. This CDR3 is built from 12 residues. CDR1 is MNHEY and CDR2 is SMNVEV in the germline V gene (reference sequence). J lost 16 bases, V lost 5 bases, and 7 bases had no gene match. The CDR3 DNA sequence: TGTGCCAGCAGTCCGCCTAGCGGGAGGTGTTTCTTC. Encoded protein: CASSPPSGRCFF.

This clonotype was detected a few times. The chain uses TRBV10-3 and TRBJ1-6; D may be TRBD1 (5 bases). Germline V gives CDR1 ENHRY, CDR2 SYGVKD. The V and J ends lost 7 bases and 9 bases respectively, with 13 bases between them. The CDR3 is made up of 13 amino acids. DNA for the CDR3: TGTGCCATCAAGGGGCTGGACGGTTCACCCCTCCACTTT. Its translation is CAIKGLDGSPLHF.

This clonotype came up a few times. This sequence joins TRBV10-3 and TRBJ1-4, with TRBD1 as a possible D gene (6 bases). The CDR3 length is 14 residues. Germline values: CDR1 ENHRY, CDR2 SYGVKD. The V and J ends lost 4 bases and 7 bases respectively, with 13 bases between them. Written as DNA, the CDR3 is TGTGCCATCAGTGCGACAGGCCAGAGTGAAAAACTGTTTTTT. Translating gives CAISATGQSEKLFF.

The J gene is TRBJ1-4, the V gene TRBV25-1, with 8 positions matching TRBD1. This CDR3 region has 14 residues. Trimming at V came to 3 bases and at J to 6 bases, leaving 3 bases not matched to a gene. Germline CDR1 is MGHDK and CDR2 is SYGVNS. CDR3 coding DNA: TGTGCCAGCAGTGAGAGGACAGGGTATGAAAAACTGTTTTTT. It encodes CASSERTGYEKLFF. The full variable domain, with the rest looked up from reference TRBV25-1 and TRBJ1-4, is EADIYQTPRYLVIGTGKKITLECSQTMGHDKMYWYQQDPGMELHLIHYSYGVNSTEKGDLSSESTVSRIRTEHFPLTLESARPSHTSQYLCASSERTGYEKLFFGSGTQLSVL.

This clonotype occurred once. Just one base apart from a much larger clone, this may be a read error. The V gene is TRBV7-8, the J gene TRBJ2-7; D is unclear. This CDR3 is built from 12 residues. Germline CDR1 SGHVS, CDR2 FQNEAQ. The CDR3: CASSPWTYKQYF. In DNA, the CDR3 is TGTGCCAGCAGCCCGTGGACCTACAAGCAGTACTTC.

The J gene is TRBJ2-7, the V gene TRBV25-1; TRBD2 agrees at 7 bases. Germline CDR1 reads MGHDK; CDR2 reads SYGVNS. CDR3 size: 12 residues. The chain's CDR3 is CGTCGGEAEQYF. The CDR3 DNA reads as TGTGGCACCTGCGGGGGAGAAGCCGAGCAGTACTTC.

This clonotype showed up just a few times. The chain is built from TRBV6-1 and TRBJ2-7, with a weak D call TRBD1 (6 bases). V was trimmed by 8 bases and J by 3 bases, leaving 11 bases between them. There are 12 residues in the CDR3. The germline CDR1 and CDR2 sequences are MNHNS and SASEGT. In DNA form, the CDR3 reads TGTGCCAGCCGGACAGATTTCTACGAGCAGTACTTC. This gives the protein CASRTDFYEQYF.

The V call is TRBV29-1, the J call TRBJ1-1; 7 nucleotides line up with TRBD1. V lost 6 bases and J lost 0; bases outside the gene matches: 13. Germline lookup yields CDR1 SQVTM and CDR2 ANQGSEA. CDR3 length: 16 amino acids. CDR3 residues: CSVTVTGMGMNTEAFF. CDR3 sequence (DNA): TGCAGCGTCACAGTGACAGGGATGGGGATGAACACTGAAGCTTTCTTT.

The J gene is TRBJ2-1, the V gene TRBV11-2; TRBD2 matches at 9 bases. Germline loops: CDR1 SGHAT, CDR2 FQNNGV. V trimming: 5 bases; J trimming: 3 bases; junction bases outside the gene matches: 20. The CDR3 runs to 20 residues. The CDR3 spells CASSARSFVGGRADYNEQFF. The CDR3 nucleotides are TGTGCCAGCAGCGCAAGGAGTTTCGTGGGCGGGAGGGCGGACTACAATGAGCAGTTCTTC.

The J gene is TRBJ2-3, the V gene TRBV13, with 7 bases that match TRBD1. The CDR3 is 15 residues long. Looked up from germline, CDR1 is PRHDT and CDR2 is FYEKMQ (reference sequence). V trimming: 6 bases; J trimming: 2 bases; junction bases outside the gene matches: 8. The CDR3 spells CASRGETGPTDTQYF. In nucleotides, the CDR3 is TGTGCCAGCAGAGGAGAGACAGGGCCCACAGATACGCAGTATTTT.

This clonotype was recorded many times. The chain uses TRBV10-3 and TRBJ2-1, with 10 bases identical to TRBD1. This CDR3 has 15 amino acids. In germline, CDR1 is ENHRY, CDR2 SYGVKD. With 5 bases clipped from V and 3 bases from J, the junction kept 4 bases outside the gene matches. CDR3 protein: CAISTDRGDYNEQFF. The CDR3 DNA sequence: TGTGCCATCAGTACGGACAGGGGGGACTACAATGAGCAGTTCTTC.

This clonotype was seen at least ten times. V usage is TRBV7-2 and J usage is TRBJ1-2; 8 bases line up with TRBD1. Germline CDR1 SGHTA, CDR2 FQGNSA. The CDR3 has 15 amino acids. V lost 5 bases and J lost 6; bases outside the gene matches: 11. As DNA, the CDR3 is TGTGCCAGCAGCCAAACAGGGGGAACTAGGAATGGCTACACCTTC. It translates to CASSQTGGTRNGYTF.

The chain links TRBV7-9 to TRBJ2-1; D perhaps matches TRBD2 (5 bases). The germline V and J ends were trimmed by 7 bases and 9 bases, with 22 bases remaining between them. Germline assignment: CDR1 SEHNR and CDR2 FQNEAQ (reference sequence). This CDR3 comprises 15 residues. The CDR3 loop reads CASTPRERGNGEQFF. The CDR3 coding sequence is TGTGCCAGCACTCCGAGGGAGAGAGGGAATGGTGAGCAGTTCTTC.

This clonotype was seen repeatedly, ten times or more. The rearrangement joins TRBV7-2 to TRBJ1-6, with 11 bases that match TRBD1. The germline V gene encodes CDR1 SGHTA and CDR2 FQGNSA. Trimming at V came to 0 bases and at J to 1 base, leaving 5 bases not matched to a gene. CDR3 length: 19 amino acids. CDR3: CASSLAGQGARSYNSPLHF. CDR3 bases: TGTGCCAGCAGCTTAGCTGGACAGGGGGCTAGGTCCTATAATTCACCCCTCCACTTT.

The V and J genes are TRBV9 and TRBJ1-1; a weak D match, TRBD1 (5 bases). This CDR3 contains 18 residues. Per the germline V gene, CDR1 is SGDLS and CDR2 is YYNGEE. Trimming left V 1 base short and J 1 base short, with 20 bases between. Here the CDR3 reads CASSVTGSPLGTNTEAFF. The CDR3 DNA follows: TGTGCCAGCAGCGTAACGGGTTCCCCCCTGGGGACGAACACTGAAGCTTTCTTT.

This clonotype has just a few counts. The rearrangement joins TRBV27 to TRBJ2-2; D uncertain. V was pared by 6 bases and J by 1 base, with 15 bases between. CDR3 length: 16 residues. The germline CDR1 and CDR2 sequences are MNHEY and SMNVEV (reference sequence). Here the CDR3 reads CASSFGPVENTGELFF. For the CDR3, the DNA is TGTGCCAGCAGCTTTGGGCCGGTGGAGAACACCGGGGAGCTGTTTTTT.

This clonotype was seen ten or more times. The J gene is TRBJ2-7, the V gene TRBV3-1, with 10 bases lining up with TRBD2. V lost 4 bases, J lost 6 bases, and 9 bases stayed unmatched. In germline, CDR1 is LGHDT, CDR2 YNNKEL (reference sequence). This CDR3 has 15 amino acids. DNA of the CDR3: TGTGCCAGCAGCCTGACCGGGACTAGCGTAAGCGAGCAGTACTTC. As protein: CASSLTGTSVSEQYF.

This clonotype has at least ten counts. The chain is built from TRBV7-9 and TRBJ2-7; the match to TRBD2 covers 9 bases. The V gene end was trimmed by 5 bases and the J gene end by 3 bases; junction bases not matched to a gene: 20. Germline V gene data show CDR1 as SEHNR and CDR2 as FQNEAQ (reference sequence). CDR3 size: 19 residues. The CDR3 nucleotides read TGTGCCAGCAGCGTAACGGCGGGAGGGTCAAATCCGAGGAACTACGAGCAGTACTTC. This gives the protein CASSVTAGGSNPRNYEQYF.

This clonotype was detected a few times. The V gene is TRBV25-1, the J gene TRBJ2-5; D is uncertain. This CDR3 spans 14 amino acids. V was pared by 6 bases and J by 2 bases, with 13 bases between. CDR1 and CDR2 from the germline V gene are MGHDK and SYGVNS. The DNA for the CDR3 is TGTGCCAGCAGCCCCCCGGGCCCACAAGAGACCCAGTACTTC. It codes for CASSPPGPQETQYF. The whole variable domain, remainder taken from reference TRBV25-1 and TRBJ2-5, is EADIYQTPRYLVIGTGKKITLECSQTMGHDKMYWYQQDPGMELHLIHYSYGVNSTEKGDLSSESTVSRIRTEHFPLTLESARPSHTSQYLCASSPPGPQETQYFGPGTRLLVL.

In this sample, this clonotype turned up a few times. The V call is TRBV19, the J call TRBJ2-5; TRBD2 aligns across 7 bases. The CDR3 spans 16 residues. Germline trimming cut 4 bases from V and 0 bases from J; bases unmatched to any gene: 8. CDR1 and CDR2 (germline): LNHDA, SQIVND (reference sequence). For the CDR3, the DNA is TGTGCCAGTAGTAGCGGCCAGCGGGGACACCAAGAGACCCAGTACTTC. Protein sequence: CASSSGQRGHQETQYF.

This clonotype showed up many times. The genes are TRBV6-5 and TRBJ2-3; tentative D call: TRBD1 (6 bases). Between the trimmed V and J ends, which lost 2 bases and 1 base, there was a span of 16 bases. Germline CDR1 is MNHEY and CDR2 is SVGAGI. There are 17 residues in the CDR3. The CDR3 loop is CASSYTTTGPRTDTQYF. The CDR3 coding sequence is TGTGCCAGCAGTTACACCACAACAGGGCCACGCACAGATACGCAGTATTTT.

This clonotype showed up just a few times. The V call is TRBV27, the J call TRBJ2-2; 8 bases align to TRBD1. Germline assignment: CDR1 MNHEY and CDR2 SMNVEV (reference sequence). This CDR3 has 17 residues. V was pared by 5 bases and J by 4 bases, with 12 bases of the junction left unmatched. CDR3 coding DNA: TGTGCCAGCAGTACCTACGGGACAGGTAGCGTCACCGGGGAGCTGTTTTTT. It translates to CASSTYGTGSVTGELFF.

This clonotype has just a few counts. This chain joins TRBV13 and TRBJ2-1; no clear D. The CDR3 totals 17 residues. V was pared by 6 bases and J by 0 bases, with 18 bases between. Germline loops: CDR1 PRHDT, CDR2 FYEKMQ (reference sequence). CDR3 DNA sequence: TGTGCCAGCAGGGAAAGGGTGGGCCATCTCTCCTACAATGAGCAGTTCTTC. This gives the protein CASRERVGHLSYNEQFF. Drawing the rest from reference TRBV13 and TRBJ2-1, the complete variable domain is AAGVIQSPRHLIKEKRETATLKCYPIPRHDTVYWYQQGPGQDPQFLISFYEKMQSDKGSIPDRFSAQQFSDYHSELNMSSLELGDSALYFCASRERVGHLSYNEQFFGPGTRLTVL.

This clonotype has a handful of counts. This chain uses TRBV6-2 or TRBV6-3 with TRBJ2-7; D is unresolved. Germline loops: CDR1 MNHEY, CDR2 SVGEGT. This CDR3 is built from 14 residues. Trimming shortened V by 5 bases and J by 3 bases, and 14 bases separated the two germline ends. The CDR3 spells CASSGTVPGYEQYF. CDR3 nucleotides: TGTGCCAGCAGTGGAACAGTACCGGGCTACGAGCAGTACTTC.

The genes are TRBV12-3 or TRBV12-4 and TRBJ2-5; 7 nucleotides match TRBD1. The CDR3 runs to 14 residues. The V and J ends lost 5 bases and 4 bases, in that order; junction bases with no gene match: 7. CDR3 amino acids: CASSQDRLAETQYF. CDR3 sequence (DNA): TGTGCCAGCAGTCAGGACAGGCTCGCAGAGACCCAGTACTTC.